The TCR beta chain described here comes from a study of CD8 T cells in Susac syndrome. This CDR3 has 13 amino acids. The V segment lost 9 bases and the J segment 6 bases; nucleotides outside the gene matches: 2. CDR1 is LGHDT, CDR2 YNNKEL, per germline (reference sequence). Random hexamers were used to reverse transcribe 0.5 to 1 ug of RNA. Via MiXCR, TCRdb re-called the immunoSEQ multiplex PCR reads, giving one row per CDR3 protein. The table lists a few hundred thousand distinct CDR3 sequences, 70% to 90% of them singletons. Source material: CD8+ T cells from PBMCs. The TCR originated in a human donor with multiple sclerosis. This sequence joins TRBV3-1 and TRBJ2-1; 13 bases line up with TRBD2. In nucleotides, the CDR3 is TGTGCCAGTGGACTAGCGGGAGTCAATGAGCAGTTCTTC. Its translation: CASGLAGVNEQFF.